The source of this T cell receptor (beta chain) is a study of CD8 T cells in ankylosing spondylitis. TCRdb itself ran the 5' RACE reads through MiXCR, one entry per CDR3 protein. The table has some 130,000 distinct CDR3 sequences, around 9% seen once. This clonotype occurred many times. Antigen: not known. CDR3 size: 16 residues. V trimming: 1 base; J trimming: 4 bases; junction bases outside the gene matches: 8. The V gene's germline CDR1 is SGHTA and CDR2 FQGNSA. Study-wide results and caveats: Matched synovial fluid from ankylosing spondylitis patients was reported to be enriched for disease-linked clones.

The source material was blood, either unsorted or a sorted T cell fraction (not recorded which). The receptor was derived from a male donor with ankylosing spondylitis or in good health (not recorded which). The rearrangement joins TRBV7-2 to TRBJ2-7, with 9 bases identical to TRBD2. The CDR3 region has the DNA TGTGCCAGCAGCTTAGGGCAGTCAGCGGGAGGTTACGAGCAGTACTTC. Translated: CASSLGQSAGGYEQYF.